This TCR beta chain was profiled in a study of blood T cell repertoires in COVID-19. At the level of the study: Material from acute and convalescent COVID-19 was sourced from the United States, Italy and Spain.

Trimming took 4 bases from V and 3 from J; bases not matched to a gene: 3. The CDR3 sequence is 15 residues long. The germline gives CDR1 SGHRS, CDR2 YFSETQ. Comment on this clone: In the same sample, other DNA sequences code for this CDR3.

Participant age was about 18 to 100 years, and participants resided in 25 or so US areas. Participants were placed into cohorts based on the clinical history they reported. Recovery meant two consecutive negative NP/OP PCR tests, professional clearance, or resolved symptoms. Method: immunoSEQ multiplex PCR; TCRdb's copy keeps in-frame clones and lacks some. This sample has about half a million clones, with 70% to 90% found just once. This chain links TRBV5-1 with TRBJ2-1; 11 bases are a match to TRBD1. The TCR originated in a woman aged 55-75 years who had recovered from COVID-19. Sequenced input: PBMCs or T cells enriched from blood (not recorded which). The CDR3 spells CASSPGTGGYNEQFF. The CDR3 DNA sequence: TGCGCCAGCAGCCCAGGGACAGGGGGCTACAATGAGCAGTTCTTC.